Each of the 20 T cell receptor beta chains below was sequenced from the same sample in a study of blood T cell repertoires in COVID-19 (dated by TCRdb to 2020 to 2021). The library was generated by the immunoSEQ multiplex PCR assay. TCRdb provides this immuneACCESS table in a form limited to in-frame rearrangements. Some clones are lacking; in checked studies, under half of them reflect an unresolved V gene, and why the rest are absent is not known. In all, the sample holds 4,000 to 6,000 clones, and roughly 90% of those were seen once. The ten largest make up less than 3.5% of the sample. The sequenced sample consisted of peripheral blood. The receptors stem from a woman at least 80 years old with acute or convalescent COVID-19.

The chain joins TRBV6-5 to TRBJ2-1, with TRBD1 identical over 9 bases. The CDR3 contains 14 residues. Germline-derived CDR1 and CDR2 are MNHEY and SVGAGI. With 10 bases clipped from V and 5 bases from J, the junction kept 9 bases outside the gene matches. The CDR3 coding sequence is TGTGCCACTGAGCCGGGACAGGGCCACAATGAGCAGTTCTTC. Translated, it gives CATEPGQGHNEQFF.

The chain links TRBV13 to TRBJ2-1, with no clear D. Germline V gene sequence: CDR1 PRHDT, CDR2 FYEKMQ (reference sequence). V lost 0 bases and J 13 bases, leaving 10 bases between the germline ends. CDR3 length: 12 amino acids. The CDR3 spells CASSLGAAPQFF. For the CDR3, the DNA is TGTGCCAGCAGCTTAGGTGCGGCCCCCCAGTTCTTC.

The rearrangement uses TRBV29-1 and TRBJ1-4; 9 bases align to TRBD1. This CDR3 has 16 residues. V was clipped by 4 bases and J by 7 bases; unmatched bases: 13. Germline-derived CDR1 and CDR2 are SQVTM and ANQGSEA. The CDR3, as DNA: TGCAGCGTTGCCTTTATTACAGGGGGCTCTGGTGAAAAACTGTTTTTT. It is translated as CSVAFITGGSGEKLFF. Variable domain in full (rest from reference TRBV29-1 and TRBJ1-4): SAVISQKPSRDICQRGTSLTIQCQVDSQVTMMFWYRQQPGQSLTLIATANQGSEATYESGFVIDKFPISRPNLTFSTLTVSNMSPEDSSIYLCSVAFITGGSGEKLFFGSGTQLSVL.

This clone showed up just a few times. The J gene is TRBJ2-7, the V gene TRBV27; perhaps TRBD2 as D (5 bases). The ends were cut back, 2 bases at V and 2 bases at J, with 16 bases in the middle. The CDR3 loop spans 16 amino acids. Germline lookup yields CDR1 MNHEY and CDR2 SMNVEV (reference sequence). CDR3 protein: CASSLTIGSGTYEQYF. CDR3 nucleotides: TGTGCCAGCAGTTTAACCATTGGCAGCGGTACCTACGAGCAGTACTTC.

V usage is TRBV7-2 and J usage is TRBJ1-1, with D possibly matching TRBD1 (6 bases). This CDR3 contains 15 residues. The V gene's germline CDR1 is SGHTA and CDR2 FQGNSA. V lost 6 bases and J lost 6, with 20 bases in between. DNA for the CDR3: TGTGCCAGCAGTTCCCAGGGGCGTGTCAACGCTGAAGCTTTCTTT. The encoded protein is CASSSQGRVNAEAFF.

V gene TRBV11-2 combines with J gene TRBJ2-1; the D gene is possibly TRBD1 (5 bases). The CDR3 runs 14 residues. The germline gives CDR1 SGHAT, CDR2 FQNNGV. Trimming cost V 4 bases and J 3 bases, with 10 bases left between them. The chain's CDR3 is CASSSDSYYNEQFF. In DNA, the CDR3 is TGTGCCAGCAGCTCCGACAGCTACTACAATGAGCAGTTCTTC. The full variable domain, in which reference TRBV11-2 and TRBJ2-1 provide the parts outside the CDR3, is EAGVAQSPRYKIIEKRQSVAFWCNPISGHATLYWYQQILGQGPKLLIQFQNNGVVDDSQLPKDRFSAERLKGVDSTLKIQPAKLEDSAVYLCASSSDSYYNEQFFGPGTRLTVL.

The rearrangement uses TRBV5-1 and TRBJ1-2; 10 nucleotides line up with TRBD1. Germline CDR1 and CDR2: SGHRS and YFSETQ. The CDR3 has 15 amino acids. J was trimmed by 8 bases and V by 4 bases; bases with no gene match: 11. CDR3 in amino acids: CASSEWDRGTGGYTF. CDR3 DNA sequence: TGCGCCAGCAGCGAATGGGACAGGGGTACAGGCGGCTACACCTTC. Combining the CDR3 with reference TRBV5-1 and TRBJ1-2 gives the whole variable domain KAGVTQTPRYLIKTRGQQVTLSCSPISGHRSVSWYQQTPGQGLQFLFEYFSETQRNKGNFPGRFSGRQFSNSRSEMNVSTLELGDSALYLCASSEWDRGTGGYTFGSGTRLTVV.

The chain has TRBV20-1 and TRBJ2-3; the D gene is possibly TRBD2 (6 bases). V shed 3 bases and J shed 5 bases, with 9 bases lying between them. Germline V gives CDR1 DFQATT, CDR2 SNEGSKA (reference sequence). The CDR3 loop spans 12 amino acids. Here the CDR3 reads CSASLGGDTQYF. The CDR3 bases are TGCAGTGCTAGTTTGGGGGGAGATACGCAGTATTTT.

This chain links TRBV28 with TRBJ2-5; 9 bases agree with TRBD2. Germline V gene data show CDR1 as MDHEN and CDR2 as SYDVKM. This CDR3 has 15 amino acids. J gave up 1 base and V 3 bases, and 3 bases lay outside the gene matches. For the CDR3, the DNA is TGTGCCAGCAGTTTGCGGCGGGGGGGCCAAGAGACCCAGTACTTC. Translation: CASSLRRGGQETQYF.

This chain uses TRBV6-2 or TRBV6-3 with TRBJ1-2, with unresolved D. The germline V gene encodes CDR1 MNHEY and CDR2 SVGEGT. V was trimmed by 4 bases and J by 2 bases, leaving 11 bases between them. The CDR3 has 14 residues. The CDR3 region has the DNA TGTGCCAGCAGTTCACCGGGATCCAACTATGGCTACACCTTC. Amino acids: CASSSPGSNYGYTF.

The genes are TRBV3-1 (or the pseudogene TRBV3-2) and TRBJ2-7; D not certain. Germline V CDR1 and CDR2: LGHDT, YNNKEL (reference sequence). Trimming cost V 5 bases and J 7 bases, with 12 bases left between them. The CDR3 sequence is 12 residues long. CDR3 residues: CASSYTWAEQYF. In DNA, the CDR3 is TGTGCCAGCAGCTACACCTGGGCGGAGCAGTACTTC.

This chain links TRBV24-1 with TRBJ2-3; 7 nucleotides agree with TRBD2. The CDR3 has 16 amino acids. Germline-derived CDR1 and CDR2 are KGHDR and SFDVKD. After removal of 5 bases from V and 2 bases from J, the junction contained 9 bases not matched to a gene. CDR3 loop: CATSVGSGGLTDTQYF. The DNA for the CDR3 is TGTGCCACCAGTGTGGGATCGGGGGGACTCACAGATACGCAGTATTTT.

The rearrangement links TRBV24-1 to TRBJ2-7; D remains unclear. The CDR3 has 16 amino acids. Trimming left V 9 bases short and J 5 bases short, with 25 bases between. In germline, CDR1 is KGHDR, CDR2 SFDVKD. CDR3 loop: CATYCRDKTTVDEQYF. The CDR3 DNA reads TGTGCCACCTATTGTAGAGACAAAACAACGGTTGACGAGCAGTACTTC.

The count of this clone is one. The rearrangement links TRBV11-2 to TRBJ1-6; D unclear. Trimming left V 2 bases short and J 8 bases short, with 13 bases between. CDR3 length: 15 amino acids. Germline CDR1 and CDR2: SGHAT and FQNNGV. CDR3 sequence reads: CASSLLSRTDSPLHF. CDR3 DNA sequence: TGTGCCAGCAGCTTATTGTCAAGGACTGATTCACCCCTCCACTTT.

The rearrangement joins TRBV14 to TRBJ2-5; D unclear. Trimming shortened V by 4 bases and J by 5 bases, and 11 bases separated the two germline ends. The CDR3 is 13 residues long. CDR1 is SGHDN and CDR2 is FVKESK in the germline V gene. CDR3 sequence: CASSPRVWETQYF. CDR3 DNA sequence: TGTGCCAGCAGCCCCCGGGTCTGGGAGACCCAGTACTTC.

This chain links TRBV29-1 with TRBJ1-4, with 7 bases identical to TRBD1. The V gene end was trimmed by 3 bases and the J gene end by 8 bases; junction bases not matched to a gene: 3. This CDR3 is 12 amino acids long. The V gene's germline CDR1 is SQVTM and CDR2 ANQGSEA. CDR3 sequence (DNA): TGCAGCGTTGACGAGGGGGCGGAAAAACTGTTTTTT. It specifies CSVDEGAEKLFF.

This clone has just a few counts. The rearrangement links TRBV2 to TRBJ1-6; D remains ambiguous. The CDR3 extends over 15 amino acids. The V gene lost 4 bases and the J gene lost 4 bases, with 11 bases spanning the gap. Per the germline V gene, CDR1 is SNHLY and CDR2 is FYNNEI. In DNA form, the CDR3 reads TGTGCCAGCAGTGGAGGGAGGGTGTATAATTCACCCCTCCACTTT. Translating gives CASSGGRVYNSPLHF.

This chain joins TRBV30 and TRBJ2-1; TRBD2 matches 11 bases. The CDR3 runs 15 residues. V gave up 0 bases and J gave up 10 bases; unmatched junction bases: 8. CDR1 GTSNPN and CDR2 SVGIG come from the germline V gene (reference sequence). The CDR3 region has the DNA TGTGCCTGGAGTGTTCGTAGCGGGGGGGCGGGAGAGCAGTTCTTC. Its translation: CAWSVRSGGAGEQFF.

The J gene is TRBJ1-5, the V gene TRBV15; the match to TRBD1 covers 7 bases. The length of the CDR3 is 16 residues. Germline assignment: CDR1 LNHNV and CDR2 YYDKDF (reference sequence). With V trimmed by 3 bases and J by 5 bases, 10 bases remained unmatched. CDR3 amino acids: CATSRPLQGTDQPQHF. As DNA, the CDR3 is TGTGCCACCAGCAGGCCGTTACAGGGGACCGATCAGCCCCAGCATTTT.

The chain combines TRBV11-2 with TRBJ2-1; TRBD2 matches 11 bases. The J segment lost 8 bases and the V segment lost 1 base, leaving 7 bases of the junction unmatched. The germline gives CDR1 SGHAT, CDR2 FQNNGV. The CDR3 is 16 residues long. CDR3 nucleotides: TGTGCCAGCAGCTTAGGGCGGCTAGCGGGGGGCTATGAGCAGTTCTTC. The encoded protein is CASSLGRLAGGYEQFF.